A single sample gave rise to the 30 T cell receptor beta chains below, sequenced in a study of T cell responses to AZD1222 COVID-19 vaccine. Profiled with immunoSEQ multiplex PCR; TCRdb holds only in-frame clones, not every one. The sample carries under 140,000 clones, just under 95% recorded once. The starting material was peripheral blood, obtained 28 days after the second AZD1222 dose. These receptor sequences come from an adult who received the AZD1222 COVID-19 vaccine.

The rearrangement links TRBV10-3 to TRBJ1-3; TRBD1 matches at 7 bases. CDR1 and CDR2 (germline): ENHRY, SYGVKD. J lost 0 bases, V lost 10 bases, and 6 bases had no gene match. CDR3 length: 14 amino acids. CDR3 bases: TGTGCCACCTTTGACAGGGCCTCTGGAAACACCATATATTTT. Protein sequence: CATFDRASGNTIYF.

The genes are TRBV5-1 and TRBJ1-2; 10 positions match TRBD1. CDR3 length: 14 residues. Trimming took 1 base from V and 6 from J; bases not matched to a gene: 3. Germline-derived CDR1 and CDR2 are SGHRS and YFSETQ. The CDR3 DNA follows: TGCGCCAGCAGCTTGCCCGGGACAGGGGATGGCTACACCTTC. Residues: CASSLPGTGDGYTF.

The CDR3 sequence: CASRLADYNEQFF. Written as DNA, the CDR3 is TGTGCCAGTAGGCTAGCGGATTACAATGAGCAGTTCTTC. The rearrangement joins TRBV19 to TRBJ2-1; 7 bases are a match to TRBD2. Germline values: CDR1 LNHDA, CDR2 SQIVND (reference sequence). CDR3 length: 13 residues. V lost 6 bases and J lost 4; bases outside the gene matches: 3.

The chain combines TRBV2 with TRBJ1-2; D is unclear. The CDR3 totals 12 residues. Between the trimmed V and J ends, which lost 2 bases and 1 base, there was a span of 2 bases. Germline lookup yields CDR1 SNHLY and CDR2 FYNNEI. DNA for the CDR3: TGTGCCAGCAGTGAACTTAACTATGGCTACACCTTC. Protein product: CASSELNYGYTF. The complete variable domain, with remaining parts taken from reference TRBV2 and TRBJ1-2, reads EPEVTQTPSHQVTQMGQEVILRCVPISNHLYFYWYRQILGQKVEFLVSFYNNEISEKSEIFDDQFSVERPDGSNFTLKIRSTKLEDSAMYFCASSELNYGYTFGSGTRLTVV.

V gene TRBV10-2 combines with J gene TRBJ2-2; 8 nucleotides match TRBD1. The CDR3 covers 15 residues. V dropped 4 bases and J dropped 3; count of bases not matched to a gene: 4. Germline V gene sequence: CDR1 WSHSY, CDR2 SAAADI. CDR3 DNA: TGCGCCAGCAGTGTTCAGGGGGCGGACACCGGGGAGCTGTTTTTT. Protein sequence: CASSVQGADTGELFF.

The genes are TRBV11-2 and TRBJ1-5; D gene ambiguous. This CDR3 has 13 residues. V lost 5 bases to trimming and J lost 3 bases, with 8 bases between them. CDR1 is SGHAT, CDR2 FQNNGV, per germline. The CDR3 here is CASSQMDNQPQHF. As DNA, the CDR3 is TGTGCCAGCAGCCAAATGGACAATCAGCCCCAGCATTTT.

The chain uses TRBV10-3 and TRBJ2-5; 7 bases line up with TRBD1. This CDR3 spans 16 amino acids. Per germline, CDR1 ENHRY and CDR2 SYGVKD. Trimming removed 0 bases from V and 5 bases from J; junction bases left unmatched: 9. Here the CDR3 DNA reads TGTGCCATCAGTGAGTCGACGACAGGGAGTCGGGAGACCCAGTACTTC. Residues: CAISESTTGSRETQYF.

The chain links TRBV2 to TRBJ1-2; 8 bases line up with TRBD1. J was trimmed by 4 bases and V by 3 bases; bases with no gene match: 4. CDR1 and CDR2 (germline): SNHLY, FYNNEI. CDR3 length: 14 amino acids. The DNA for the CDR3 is TGTGCCAGCAGTGATGGACAGGGTTTCTATGGCTACACCTTC. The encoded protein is CASSDGQGFYGYTF.

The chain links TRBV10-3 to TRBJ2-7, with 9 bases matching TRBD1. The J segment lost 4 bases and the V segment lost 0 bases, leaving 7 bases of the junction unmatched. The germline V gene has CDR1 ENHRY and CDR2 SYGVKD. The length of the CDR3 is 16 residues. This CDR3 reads CAISESGTGLLYEQYF. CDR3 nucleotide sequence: TGTGCCATCAGTGAGTCTGGGACAGGGTTGTTGTACGAGCAGTACTTC.

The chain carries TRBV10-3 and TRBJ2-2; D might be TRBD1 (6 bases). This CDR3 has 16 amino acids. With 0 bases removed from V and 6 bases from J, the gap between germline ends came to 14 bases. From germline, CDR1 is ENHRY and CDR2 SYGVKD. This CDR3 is CAISESPGVTAGELFF. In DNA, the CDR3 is TGTGCCATCAGTGAGTCGCCAGGGGTCACGGCCGGGGAGCTGTTTTTT.

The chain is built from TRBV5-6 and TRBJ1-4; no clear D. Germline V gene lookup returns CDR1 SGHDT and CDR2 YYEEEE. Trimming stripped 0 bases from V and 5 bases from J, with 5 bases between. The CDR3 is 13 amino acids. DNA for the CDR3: TGTGCCAGCAGCTTGGGACGGAATGAAAAACTGTTTTTT. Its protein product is CASSLGRNEKLFF.

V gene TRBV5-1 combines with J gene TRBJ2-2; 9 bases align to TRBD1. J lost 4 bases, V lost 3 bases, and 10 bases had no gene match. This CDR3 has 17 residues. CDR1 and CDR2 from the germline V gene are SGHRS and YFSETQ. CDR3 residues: CASSSGQGQSITGELFF. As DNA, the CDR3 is TGCGCCAGCAGCTCCGGACAGGGGCAAAGTATCACCGGGGAGCTGTTTTTT. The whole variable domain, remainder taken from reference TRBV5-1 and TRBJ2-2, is KAGVTQTPRYLIKTRGQQVTLSCSPISGHRSVSWYQQTPGQGLQFLFEYFSETQRNKGNFPGRFSGRQFSNSRSEMNVSTLELGDSALYLCASSSGQGQSITGELFFGEGSRLTVL.

CDR3 sequence: CASREGGLNYGYTF. The CDR3 DNA follows: TGTGCCAGCCGGGAGGGGGGATTAAACTATGGCTACACCTTC. The chain has TRBV28 and TRBJ1-2; perhaps TRBD1 as D (6 bases). The CDR3 has 14 residues. Germline V gives CDR1 MDHEN, CDR2 SYDVKM. V dropped 8 bases and J dropped 2 bases, with 15 bases sitting between them.

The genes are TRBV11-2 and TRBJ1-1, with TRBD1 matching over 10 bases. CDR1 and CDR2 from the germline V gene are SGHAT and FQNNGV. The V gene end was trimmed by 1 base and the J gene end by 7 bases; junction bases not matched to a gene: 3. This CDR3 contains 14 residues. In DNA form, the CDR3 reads TGTGCCAGCAGCTTAGGACAGGGGGCCGGTGAAGCTTTCTTT. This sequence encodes CASSLGQGAGEAFF. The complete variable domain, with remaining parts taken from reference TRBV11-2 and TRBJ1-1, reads EAGVAQSPRYKIIEKRQSVAFWCNPISGHATLYWYQQILGQGPKLLIQFQNNGVVDDSQLPKDRFSAERLKGVDSTLKIQPAKLEDSAVYLCASSLGQGAGEAFFGQGTRLTVV.

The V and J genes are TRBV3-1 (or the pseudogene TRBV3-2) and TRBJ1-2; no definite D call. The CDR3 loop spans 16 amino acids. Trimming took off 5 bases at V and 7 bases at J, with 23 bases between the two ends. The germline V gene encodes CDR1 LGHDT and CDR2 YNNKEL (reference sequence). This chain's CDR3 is CASSEADGFDHSGYTF. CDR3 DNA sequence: TGTGCCAGCAGCGAAGCAGATGGTTTTGACCATTCTGGCTACACCTTC.

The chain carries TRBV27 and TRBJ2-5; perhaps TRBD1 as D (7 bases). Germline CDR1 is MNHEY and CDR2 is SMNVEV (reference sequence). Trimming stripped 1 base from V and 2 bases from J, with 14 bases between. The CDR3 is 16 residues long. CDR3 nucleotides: TGTGCCAGCAGTTTATTGTCAGGGGGAGGTCAAGAGACCCAGTACTTC. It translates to CASSLLSGGGQETQYF.

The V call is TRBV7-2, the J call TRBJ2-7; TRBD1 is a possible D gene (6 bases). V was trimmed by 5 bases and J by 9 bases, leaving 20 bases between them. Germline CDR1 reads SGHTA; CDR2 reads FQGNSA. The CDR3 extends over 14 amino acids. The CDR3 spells CASSNPGQSFRQYF. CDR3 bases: TGTGCCAGCAGCAACCCCGGACAGAGCTTCAGGCAGTACTTC.

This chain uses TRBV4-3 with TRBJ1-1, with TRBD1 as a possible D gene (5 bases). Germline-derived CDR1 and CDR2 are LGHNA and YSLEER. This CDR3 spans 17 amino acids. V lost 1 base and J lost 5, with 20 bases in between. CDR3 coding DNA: TGCGCCAGCAGCCAAGTTTTGGGGCGCCGAGAGGGAACTGAAGCTTTCTTT. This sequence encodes CASSQVLGRREGTEAFF.

This chain's CDR3 is CASSPAGTAEAFF. The CDR3 DNA is TGTGCCAGCTCACCAGCCGGGACAGCTGAAGCTTTCTTT. The rearrangement uses TRBV18 and TRBJ1-1; 7 bases are shared with TRBD1. The length of the CDR3 is 13 residues. The germline V gene has CDR1 KGHSH and CDR2 LQKENI. The trim removed 2 bases at V and 6 bases at J, leaving 3 bases unmatched.

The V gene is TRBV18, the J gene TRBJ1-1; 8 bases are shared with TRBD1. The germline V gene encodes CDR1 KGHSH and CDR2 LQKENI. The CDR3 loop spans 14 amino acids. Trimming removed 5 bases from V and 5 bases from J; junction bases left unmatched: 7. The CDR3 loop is CASSRATGGTEAFF. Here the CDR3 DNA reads TGTGCCAGCTCAAGGGCAACAGGGGGGACTGAAGCTTTCTTT.

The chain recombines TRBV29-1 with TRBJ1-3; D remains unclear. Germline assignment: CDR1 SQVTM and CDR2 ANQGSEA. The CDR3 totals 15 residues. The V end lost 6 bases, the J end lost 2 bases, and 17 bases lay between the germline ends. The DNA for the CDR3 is TGCAGCGTGACCGATCCGGTAGAGACTGGAAACACCATATATTTT. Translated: CSVTDPVETGNTIYF.

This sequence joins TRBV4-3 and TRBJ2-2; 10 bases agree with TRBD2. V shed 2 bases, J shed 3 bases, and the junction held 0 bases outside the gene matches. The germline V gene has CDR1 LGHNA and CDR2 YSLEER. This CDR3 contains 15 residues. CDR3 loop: CASSQLAGDTGELFF. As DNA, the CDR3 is TGCGCCAGCAGCCAACTAGCGGGGGACACCGGGGAGCTGTTTTTT.

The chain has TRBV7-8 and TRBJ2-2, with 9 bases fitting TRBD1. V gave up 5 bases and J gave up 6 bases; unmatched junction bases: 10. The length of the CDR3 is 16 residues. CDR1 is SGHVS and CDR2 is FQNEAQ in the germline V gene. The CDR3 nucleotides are TGTGCCAGCAGCCTCCGACAGGGGGGGTTGGCCGGGGAGCTGTTTTTT. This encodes CASSLRQGGLAGELFF.

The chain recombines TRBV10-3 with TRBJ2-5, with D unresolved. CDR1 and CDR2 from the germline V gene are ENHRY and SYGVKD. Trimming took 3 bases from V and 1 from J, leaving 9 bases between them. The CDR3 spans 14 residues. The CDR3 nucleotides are TGTGCCATCAGTGAACAGTTAACCCAAGAGACCCAGTACTTC. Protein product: CAISEQLTQETQYF.

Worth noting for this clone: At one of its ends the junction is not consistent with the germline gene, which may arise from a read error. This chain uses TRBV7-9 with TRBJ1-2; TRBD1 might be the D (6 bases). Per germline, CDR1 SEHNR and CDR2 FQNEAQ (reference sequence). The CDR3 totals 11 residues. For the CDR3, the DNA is TGTGCCAGCAGCTTTTTACAGGGTAGTGCCTTC. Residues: CASSFLQGSAF.

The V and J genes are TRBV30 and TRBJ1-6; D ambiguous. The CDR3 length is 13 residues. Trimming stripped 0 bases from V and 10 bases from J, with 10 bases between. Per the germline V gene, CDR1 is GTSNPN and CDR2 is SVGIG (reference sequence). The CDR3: CAWSVLGESPLHF. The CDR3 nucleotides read TGTGCCTGGAGTGTACTTGGAGAGTCACCCCTCCACTTT. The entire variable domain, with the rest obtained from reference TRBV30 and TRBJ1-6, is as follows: SQTIHQWPATLVQPVGSPLSLECTVEGTSNPNLYWYRQAAGRGLQLLFYSVGIGQISSEVPQNLSASRPQDRQFILSSKKLLLSDSGFYLCAWSVLGESPLHFGNGTRLTVT.

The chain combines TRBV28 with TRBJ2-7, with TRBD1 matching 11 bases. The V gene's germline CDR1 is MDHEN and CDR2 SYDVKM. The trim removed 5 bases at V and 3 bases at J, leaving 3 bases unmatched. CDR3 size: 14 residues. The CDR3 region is CASSVDRGLYEQYF. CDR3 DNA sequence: TGTGCCAGCAGTGTGGACAGGGGGCTCTACGAGCAGTACTTC.

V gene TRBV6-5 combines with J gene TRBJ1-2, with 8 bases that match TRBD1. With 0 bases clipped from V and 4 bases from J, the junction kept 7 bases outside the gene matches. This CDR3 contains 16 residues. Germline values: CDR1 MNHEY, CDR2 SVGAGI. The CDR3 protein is CASSYSVGQVVYGYTF. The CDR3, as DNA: TGTGCCAGCAGTTACTCAGTGGGACAGGTCGTCTATGGCTACACCTTC.

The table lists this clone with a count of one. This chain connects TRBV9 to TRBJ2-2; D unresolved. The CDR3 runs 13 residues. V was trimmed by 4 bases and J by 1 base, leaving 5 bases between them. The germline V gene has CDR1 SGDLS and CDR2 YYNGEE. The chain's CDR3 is CASSPVNTGELFF. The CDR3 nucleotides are TGTGCCAGCAGCCCGGTGAACACCGGGGAGCTGTTTTTT. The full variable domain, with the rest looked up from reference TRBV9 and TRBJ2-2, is DSGVTQTPKHLITATGQRVTLRCSPRSGDLSVYWYQQSLDQGLQFLIQYYNGEERAKGNILERFSAQQFPDLHSELNLSSLELGDSALYFCASSPVNTGELFFGEGSRLTVL.

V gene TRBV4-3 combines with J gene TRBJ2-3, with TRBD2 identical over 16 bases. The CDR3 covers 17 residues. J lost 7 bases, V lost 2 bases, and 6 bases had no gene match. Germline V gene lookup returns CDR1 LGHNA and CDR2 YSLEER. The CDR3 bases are TGCGCCAGCAGCCAATTGGGGACTAGCGGGGGGGAGTATACGCAGTATTTT. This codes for CASSQLGTSGGEYTQYF.